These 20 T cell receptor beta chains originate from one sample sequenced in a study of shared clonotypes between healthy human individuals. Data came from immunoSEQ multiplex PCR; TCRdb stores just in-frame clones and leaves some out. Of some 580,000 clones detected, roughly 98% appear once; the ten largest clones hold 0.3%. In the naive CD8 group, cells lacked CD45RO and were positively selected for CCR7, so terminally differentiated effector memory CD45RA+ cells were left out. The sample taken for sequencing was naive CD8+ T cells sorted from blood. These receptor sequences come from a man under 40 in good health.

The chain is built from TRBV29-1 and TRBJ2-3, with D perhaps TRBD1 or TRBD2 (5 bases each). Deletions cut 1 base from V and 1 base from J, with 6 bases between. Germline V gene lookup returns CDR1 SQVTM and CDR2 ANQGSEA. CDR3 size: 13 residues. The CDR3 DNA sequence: TGCAGCGTTGAAGTGGGGGGCACAGATACGCAGTATTTT. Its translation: CSVEVGGTDTQYF.

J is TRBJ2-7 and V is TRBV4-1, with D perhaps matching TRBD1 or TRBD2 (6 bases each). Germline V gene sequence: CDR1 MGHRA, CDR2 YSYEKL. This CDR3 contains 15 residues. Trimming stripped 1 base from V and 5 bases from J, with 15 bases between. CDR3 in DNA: TGCGCCAGCAGCCAAGCCCCGGGGGCTGTTGACGAGCAGTACTTC. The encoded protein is CASSQAPGAVDEQYF.

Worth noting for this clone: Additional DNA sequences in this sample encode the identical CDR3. Here the CDR3 reads CASSLRQSYEQYF. DNA for the CDR3: TGTGCCAGTTCCCTGAGGCAGAGCTACGAGCAGTACTTC. The gene calls are TRBV27 and TRBJ2-7; no reliable D call. The germline CDR1 and CDR2 sequences are MNHEY and SMNVEV (reference sequence). The CDR3 covers 13 residues. Trimming took off 9 bases at V and 3 bases at J, with 15 bases between the two ends.

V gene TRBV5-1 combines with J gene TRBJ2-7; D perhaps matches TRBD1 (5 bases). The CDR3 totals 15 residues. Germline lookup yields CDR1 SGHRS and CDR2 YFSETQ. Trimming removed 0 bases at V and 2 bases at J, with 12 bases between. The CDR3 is CASSLETASAYEQYF. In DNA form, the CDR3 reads TGCGCCAGCAGCTTGGAGACAGCCTCCGCCTACGAGCAGTACTTC.

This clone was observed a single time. Here the CDR3 reads CASSSGQGAVGYTF. CDR3 DNA sequence: TGCGCCAGCAGCTCCGGACAGGGGGCGGTTGGCTACACCTTC. The chain employs TRBV5-1 and TRBJ1-2; 11 bases are a match to TRBD1. Germline loops: CDR1 SGHRS, CDR2 YFSETQ. The CDR3 runs to 14 residues. The V segment lost 3 bases and the J segment 7 bases; nucleotides outside the gene matches: 5. Full variable domain (rest looked up from reference TRBV5-1 and TRBJ1-2): KAGVTQTPRYLIKTRGQQVTLSCSPISGHRSVSWYQQTPGQGLQFLFEYFSETQRNKGNFPGRFSGRQFSNSRSEMNVSTLELGDSALYLCASSSGQGAVGYTFGSGTRLTVV.

The CDR3 spells CASSHYGQETQYF. CDR3 in DNA: TGTGCCAGCAGCCATTACGGACAAGAGACCCAGTACTTC. V usage is TRBV14 and J usage is TRBJ2-5; D uncertain. CDR1 and CDR2 from the germline V gene are SGHDN and FVKESK. Trimming stripped 3 bases from V and 2 bases from J, with 7 bases between. CDR3 length: 13 amino acids. Together with reference TRBV14 and TRBJ2-5, the CDR3 gives the full variable domain: EAGVTQFPSHSVIEKGQTVTLRCDPISGHDNLYWYRRVMGKEIKFLLHFVKESKQDESGMPNNRFLAERTGGTYSTLKVQPAELEDSGVYFCASSHYGQETQYFGPGTRLLVL.

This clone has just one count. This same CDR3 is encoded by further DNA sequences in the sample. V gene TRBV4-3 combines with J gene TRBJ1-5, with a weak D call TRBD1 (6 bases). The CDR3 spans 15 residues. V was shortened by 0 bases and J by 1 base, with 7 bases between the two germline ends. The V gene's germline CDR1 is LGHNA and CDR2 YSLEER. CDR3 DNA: TGCGCCAGCAGCCAAGACCAGGGGAGCAATCAGCCCCAGCATTTT. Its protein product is CASSQDQGSNQPQHF.

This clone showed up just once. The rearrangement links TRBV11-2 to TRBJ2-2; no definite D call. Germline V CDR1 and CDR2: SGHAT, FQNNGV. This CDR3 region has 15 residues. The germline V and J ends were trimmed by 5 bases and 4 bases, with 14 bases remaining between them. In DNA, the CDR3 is TGTGCCAGCAGCCGAGGAGAAACCATCACCGGGGAGCTGTTTTTT. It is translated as CASSRGETITGELFF.

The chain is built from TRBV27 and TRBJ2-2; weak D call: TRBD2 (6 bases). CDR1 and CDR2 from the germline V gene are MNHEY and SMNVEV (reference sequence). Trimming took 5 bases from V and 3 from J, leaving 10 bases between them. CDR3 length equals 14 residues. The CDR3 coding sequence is TGTGCCAGCAGTACGGGAGTCCACACCGGGGAGCTGTTTTTT. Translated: CASSTGVHTGELFF.

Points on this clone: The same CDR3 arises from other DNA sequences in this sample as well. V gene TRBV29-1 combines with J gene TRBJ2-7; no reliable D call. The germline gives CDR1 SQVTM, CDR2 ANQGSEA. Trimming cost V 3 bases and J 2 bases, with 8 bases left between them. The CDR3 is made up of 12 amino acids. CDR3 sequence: CSVEAEAYEQYF. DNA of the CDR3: TGCAGCGTTGAGGCAGAAGCCTACGAGCAGTACTTC.

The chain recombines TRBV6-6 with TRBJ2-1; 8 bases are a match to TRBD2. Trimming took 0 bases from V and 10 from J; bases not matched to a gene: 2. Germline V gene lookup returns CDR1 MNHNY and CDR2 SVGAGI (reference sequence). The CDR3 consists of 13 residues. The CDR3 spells CASSYSSGNEQFF. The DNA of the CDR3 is TGTGCCAGCAGTTACTCTAGCGGGAACGAGCAGTTCTTC.

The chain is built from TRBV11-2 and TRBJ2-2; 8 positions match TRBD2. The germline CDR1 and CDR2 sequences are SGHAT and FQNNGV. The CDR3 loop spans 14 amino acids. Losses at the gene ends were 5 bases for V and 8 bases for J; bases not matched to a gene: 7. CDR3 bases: TGTGCCAGCAGCAGCGGGGGAACTAATGGGGAGCTGTTTTTT. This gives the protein CASSSGGTNGELFF. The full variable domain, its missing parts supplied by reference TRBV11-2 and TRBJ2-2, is EAGVAQSPRYKIIEKRQSVAFWCNPISGHATLYWYQQILGQGPKLLIQFQNNGVVDDSQLPKDRFSAERLKGVDSTLKIQPAKLEDSAVYLCASSSGGTNGELFFGEGSRLTVL.

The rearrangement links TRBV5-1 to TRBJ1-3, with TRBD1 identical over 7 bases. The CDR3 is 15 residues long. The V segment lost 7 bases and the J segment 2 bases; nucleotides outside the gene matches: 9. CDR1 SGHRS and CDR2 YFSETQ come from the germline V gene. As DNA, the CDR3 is TGCGCCAGCGCCGCGGGGACAGAAACTGGAAACACCATATATTTT. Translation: CASAAGTETGNTIYF.

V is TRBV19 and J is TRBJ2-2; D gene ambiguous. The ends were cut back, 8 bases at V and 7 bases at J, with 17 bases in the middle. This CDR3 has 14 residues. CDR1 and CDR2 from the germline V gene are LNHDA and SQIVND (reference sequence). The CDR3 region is CASSDLVQYGELFF. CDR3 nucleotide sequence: TGTGCCAGTTCGGACCTTGTCCAATACGGGGAGCTGTTTTTT.

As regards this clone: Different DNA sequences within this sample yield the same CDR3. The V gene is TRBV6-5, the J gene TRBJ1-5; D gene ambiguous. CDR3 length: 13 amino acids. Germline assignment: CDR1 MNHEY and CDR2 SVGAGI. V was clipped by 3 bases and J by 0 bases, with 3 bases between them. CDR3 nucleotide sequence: TGTGCCAGCAGTTATGGTAGCAATCAGCCCCAGCATTTT. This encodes CASSYGSNQPQHF.

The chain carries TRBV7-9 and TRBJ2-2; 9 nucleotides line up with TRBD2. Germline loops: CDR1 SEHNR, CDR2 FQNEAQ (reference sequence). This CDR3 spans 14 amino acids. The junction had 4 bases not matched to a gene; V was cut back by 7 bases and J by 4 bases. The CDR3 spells CASILAGFTGELFF. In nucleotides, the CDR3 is TGTGCCAGCATCCTAGCGGGGTTCACCGGGGAGCTGTTTTTT.

This CDR3 is CASREEEGTLVGGEQFF. CDR3 bases: TGTGCCAGCAGAGAGGAAGAGGGGACACTCGTGGGGGGTGAGCAGTTCTTC. The chain couples TRBV4-2 to TRBJ2-1; TRBD1 or TRBD2 may be the D gene (6 bases each). The V and J ends lost 6 bases and 9 bases respectively, with 27 bases between them. The germline V gene encodes CDR1 LGHNA and CDR2 YNFKEQ. This CDR3 contains 17 residues.

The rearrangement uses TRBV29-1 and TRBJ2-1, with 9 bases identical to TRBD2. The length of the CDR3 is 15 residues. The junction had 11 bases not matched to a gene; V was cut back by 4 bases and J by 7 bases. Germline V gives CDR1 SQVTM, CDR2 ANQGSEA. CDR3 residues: CSVVEAGREGNEQFF. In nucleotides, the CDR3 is TGCAGCGTTGTTGAAGCGGGGCGGGAGGGGAATGAGCAGTTCTTC.

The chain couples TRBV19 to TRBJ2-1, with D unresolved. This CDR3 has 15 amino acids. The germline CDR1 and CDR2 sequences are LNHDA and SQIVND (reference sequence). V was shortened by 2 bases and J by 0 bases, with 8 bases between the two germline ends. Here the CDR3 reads CASSIQLFSYNEQFF. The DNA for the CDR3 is TGTGCCAGTAGTATACAGCTGTTCTCCTACAATGAGCAGTTCTTC.

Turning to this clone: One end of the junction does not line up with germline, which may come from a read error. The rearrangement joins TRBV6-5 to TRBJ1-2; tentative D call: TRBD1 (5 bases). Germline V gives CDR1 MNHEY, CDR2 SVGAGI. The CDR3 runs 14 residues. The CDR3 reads CASSYSGGSSGNTF. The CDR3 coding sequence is TGTGCCAGCAGTTACAGCGGGGGGTCAAGTGGCAACACCTTC.